The 25 T cell receptor beta chains given below trace back to one sample, sequenced in a study of blood T cell repertoires in COVID-19. Profiled with immunoSEQ multiplex PCR; TCRdb holds only in-frame clones, not every one. The profile shows a few hundred thousand clones, about 88% of them singletons. The source material was peripheral blood. These receptors all stem from a woman aged 35 to 49 who had recovered from COVID-19.

The chain links TRBV5-5 to TRBJ2-7, with 7 nucleotides matching TRBD2. The ends lost 1 base at V and 2 bases at J; junction bases unmatched: 0. The CDR3 has 13 amino acids. Per germline, CDR1 SGHKS and CDR2 YYEKEE (reference sequence). The CDR3, as DNA: TGTGCCAGCAGCTTGCGGGGGGCCTACGAGCAGTACGTC. Translation: CASSLRGAYEQYV.

On this clone itself: The junction departs from the called germline gene at one end, perhaps through a read error. This chain links TRBV24-1 with TRBJ1-1, with 8 bases identical to TRBD1. Germline values: CDR1 KGHDR, CDR2 SFDVKD. The CDR3 totals 11 residues. The CDR3 loop is CATSDGGQGIF. CDR3 coding DNA: TGTGCCACCAGTGATGGCGGACAGGGAATATTT.

V is TRBV19 and J is TRBJ2-2; the match to TRBD1 covers 8 bases. Trimming took 3 bases from V and 6 from J; bases not matched to a gene: 3. The CDR3 contains 14 residues. From germline, CDR1 is LNHDA and CDR2 SQIVND (reference sequence). In DNA, the CDR3 is TGTGCCAGTAGTATTGAACAGGGGGCCGGGGAGCTGTTTTTT. It specifies CASSIEQGAGELFF.

The chain couples TRBV5-5 to TRBJ2-5; 9 bases are a match to TRBD2. This CDR3 contains 15 residues. Germline V gene sequence: CDR1 SGHKS, CDR2 YYEKEE (reference sequence). Trimming at V came to 0 bases and at J to 4 bases, leaving 4 bases not matched to a gene. The DNA of the CDR3 is TGTGCCAGCAGCTTGGGGACTAGCGATTCAGAGACCCAGTACTTC. The encoded protein is CASSLGTSDSETQYF.

The V call is TRBV2, the J call TRBJ1-1, with D maybe TRBD1 (6 bases). The CDR3 loop spans 16 amino acids. CDR1 and CDR2 (germline): SNHLY, FYNNEI. The V and J ends lost 2 bases and 1 base respectively, with 14 bases between them. CDR3 protein: CASSEIQGSRNTEAFF. CDR3 coding DNA: TGTGCCAGCAGTGAAATCCAGGGGAGTAGGAACACTGAAGCTTTCTTT.

This clone was seen only once. The chain combines TRBV2 with TRBJ1-1; D not certain. V was clipped by 4 bases and J by 11 bases, with 11 bases between them. The CDR3 loop spans 11 amino acids. Germline CDR1 reads SNHLY; CDR2 reads FYNNEI. CDR3 nucleotides: TGTGCCAGCAGTGTAGAGCAGGCGGCTTTCTTT. It is translated as CASSVEQAAFF.

V gene TRBV30 combines with J gene TRBJ1-5, with TRBD1 matching 9 bases. Per germline, CDR1 GTSNPN and CDR2 SVGIG (reference sequence). This CDR3 spans 14 amino acids. J gave up 6 bases and V 1 base, and 4 bases lay outside the gene matches. CDR3 sequence: CAWSGGQGGQPQHF. Written as DNA, the CDR3 is TGTGCCTGGAGTGGGGGACAGGGTGGTCAGCCCCAGCATTTT.

The chain has TRBV5-1 and TRBJ1-1; weak D call: TRBD1 (6 bases). The ends were cut back, 4 bases at V and 0 bases at J, with 16 bases in the middle. CDR3 size: 16 residues. Germline CDR1 is SGHRS and CDR2 is YFSETQ. CDR3 nucleotide sequence: TGCGCCAGCAGCCGGACAGACCTCAACATGAACACTGAAGCTTTCTTT. It encodes CASSRTDLNMNTEAFF. Combining the CDR3 with reference TRBV5-1 and TRBJ1-1 gives the whole variable domain KAGVTQTPRYLIKTRGQQVTLSCSPISGHRSVSWYQQTPGQGLQFLFEYFSETQRNKGNFPGRFSGRQFSNSRSEMNVSTLELGDSALYLCASSRTDLNMNTEAFFGQGTRLTVV.

As regards this clone: An end of the junction does not agree with germline; a read error may underlie this. The J gene is TRBJ2-1, the V gene TRBV28, with TRBD2 matching over 10 bases. Looked up from germline, CDR1 is MDHEN and CDR2 is SYDVKM. The CDR3 totals 15 residues. CDR3 in DNA: TGTGCCAGCAGTCCCACTAGCGGGGCCTACAATGGGCAGTTCTTC. This encodes CASSPTSGAYNGQFF.

The chain carries TRBV28 and TRBJ1-5, with a tentative D call TRBD1 (6 bases). V was shortened by 1 base and J by 1 base, with 17 bases between the two germline ends. Germline V gene sequence: CDR1 MDHEN, CDR2 SYDVKM. The CDR3 loop spans 18 amino acids. Here the CDR3 DNA reads TGTGCCAGCAGTTTATATCGCGGGGGCGGGGGGAGCAATCAGCCCCAGCATTTT. This encodes CASSLYRGGGGSNQPQHF.

The V and J genes are TRBV6-2 or TRBV6-3 and TRBJ2-7, with 9 nucleotides matching TRBD2. The germline V gene has CDR1 MNHEY and CDR2 SVGEGT. The CDR3 covers 15 residues. V lost 2 bases to trimming and J lost 3 bases; unmatched junction nucleotides: 5. DNA for the CDR3: TGTGCCAGCAGTTACGGCGGGGGGGCGGGCTACGAGCAGTACTTC. It specifies CASSYGGGAGYEQYF.

The gene calls are TRBV7-2 and TRBJ1-2; 7 bases align to TRBD1. With V trimmed by 3 bases and J by 5 bases, 6 bases remained unmatched. Germline values: CDR1 SGHTA, CDR2 FQGNSA. This CDR3 has 14 residues. The CDR3: CASSLGPTGYGYTF. The CDR3 DNA reads TGTGCCAGCAGCTTGGGCCCGACAGGGTATGGCTACACCTTC.

V and J are TRBV2 and TRBJ1-5; TRBD1 agrees at 7 bases. Germline-derived CDR1 and CDR2 are SNHLY and FYNNEI. Unmatched junction bases numbered 4, after V lost 7 bases and J lost 4 bases. The CDR3 has 13 residues. The CDR3 loop reads CASTGTVNQPQHF. The CDR3 region has the DNA TGTGCCAGCACCGGGACAGTTAATCAGCCCCAGCATTTT. Full variable domain (rest looked up from reference TRBV2 and TRBJ1-5): EPEVTQTPSHQVTQMGQEVILRCVPISNHLYFYWYRQILGQKVEFLVSFYNNEISEKSEIFDDQFSVERPDGSNFTLKIRSTKLEDSAMYFCASTGTVNQPQHFGDGTRLSIL.

CDR3 coding DNA: TGCAGCGCCGCCGTGGACACTCGACAAGAGACCCAGTACTTC. The encoded protein is CSAAVDTRQETQYF. V is TRBV29-1 and J is TRBJ2-5, with D perhaps TRBD1 (5 bases). The CDR3 contains 14 residues. Trimming took off 7 bases at V and 2 bases at J, with 17 bases between the two ends. The germline gives CDR1 SQVTM, CDR2 ANQGSEA. The full variable domain, rest sourced from reference TRBV29-1 and TRBJ2-5, is SAVISQKPSRDICQRGTSLTIQCQVDSQVTMMFWYRQQPGQSLTLIATANQGSEATYESGFVIDKFPISRPNLTFSTLTVSNMSPEDSSIYLCSAAVDTRQETQYFGPGTRLLVL.

The chain has TRBV7-6 and TRBJ2-5; D may be TRBD1 (5 bases). CDR1 and CDR2 (germline): SGHVS, FNYEAQ. The CDR3 has 15 amino acids. V lost 1 base and J lost 4, with 13 bases in between. CDR3 coding DNA: TGTGCCAGCAGCTTAGAGGTCGTCAGGGCAGAGACCCAGTACTTC. It yields the protein CASSLEVVRAETQYF.

The rearrangement joins TRBV7-2 to TRBJ2-1; 9 bases line up with TRBD2. V shed 4 bases, J shed 2 bases, and the junction held 12 bases outside the gene matches. The CDR3 extends over 18 amino acids. Germline V gene data show CDR1 as SGHTA and CDR2 as FQGNSA. CDR3 protein: CASSSDRTSGPPYNEQFF. In DNA, the CDR3 is TGTGCCAGCAGCTCCGATAGAACTAGCGGGCCCCCCTACAATGAGCAGTTCTTC.

This clone was recorded only once. The chain combines TRBV11-3 with TRBJ2-1; 13 nucleotides match TRBD2. Per the germline V gene, CDR1 is SGHNT and CDR2 is YENEEA. There are 14 residues in the CDR3. The J segment lost 7 bases and the V segment lost 5 bases, leaving 2 bases of the junction unmatched. The CDR3 nucleotides are TGTGCCAGCAGCCTGGGACTAGCGGGAAATGAGCAGTTCTTC. This translates into CASSLGLAGNEQFF.

This chain uses TRBV6-5 with TRBJ1-5, with unresolved D. Trimming pared 6 bases from V and 0 bases from J, leaving 12 bases between. CDR3 length: 15 amino acids. Germline values: CDR1 MNHEY, CDR2 SVGAGI. Written as DNA, the CDR3 is TGTGCCAGCAGAGCAGACATATATAGCAATCAGCCCCAGCATTTT. It translates to CASRADIYSNQPQHF.

The J gene is TRBJ2-3, the V gene TRBV5-4; weak D call: TRBD2 (5 bases). V shed 3 bases and J shed 3 bases, with 8 bases lying between them. The CDR3 is made up of 13 amino acids. The germline V gene has CDR1 SGHNT and CDR2 YYREEE (reference sequence). The CDR3 loop is CASSSERTDTQYF. In DNA, the CDR3 is TGTGCCAGCAGCTCCGAGCGGACAGATACGCAGTATTTT. Full variable domain (missing parts from reference TRBV5-4 and TRBJ2-3): ETGVTQSPTHLIKTRGQQVTLRCSSQSGHNTVSWYQQALGQGPQFIFQYYREEENGRGNFPPRFSGLQFPNYSSELNVNALELDDSALYLCASSSERTDTQYFGPGTRLTVL.

The V gene is TRBV4-2, the J gene TRBJ2-3; 9 bases are a match to TRBD1. Germline CDR1 and CDR2: LGHNA and YNFKEQ. The V gene end was trimmed by 2 bases and the J gene end by 2 bases; junction bases not matched to a gene: 14. CDR3 size: 19 residues. This chain's CDR3 is CASSQSENSGQGATDTQYF. CDR3 DNA: TGTGCCAGCAGCCAATCGGAAAACTCGGGACAGGGTGCCACAGATACGCAGTATTTT.

This chain joins TRBV6-4 and TRBJ1-2; perhaps TRBD1 as D (5 bases). V was clipped by 6 bases and J by 8 bases, with 10 bases between them. The CDR3 has 11 amino acids. Looked up from germline, CDR1 is MRHNA and CDR2 is SNTAGT. The CDR3 loop reads CASRGVDGYTF. The CDR3 bases are TGTGCCAGCAGAGGGGTTGACGGCTACACCTTC.

V usage is TRBV28 and J usage is TRBJ2-2; possibly TRBD2 for D (5 bases). Germline CDR1 MDHEN, CDR2 SYDVKM. The V and J ends lost 7 bases and 8 bases respectively, with 11 bases between them. This CDR3 region has 12 residues. The CDR3 DNA is TGTGCCAGCACTAGAGGGCCGGGGGAGCTGTTTTTT. Its protein is CASTRGPGELFF.

This clone was detected only once. The genes are TRBV11-2 and TRBJ1-1; D gene unclear. Germline V lookup: CDR1 SGHAT, CDR2 FQNNGV. The CDR3 is made up of 14 amino acids. V lost 0 bases, J lost 2 bases, and 7 bases lay in between. The DNA of the CDR3 is TGTGCCAGCAGCTTAGAATGGCTTAACACTGAAGCTTTCTTT. Translation gives CASSLEWLNTEAFF. The full variable domain, completed using reference TRBV11-2 and TRBJ1-1, is EAGVAQSPRYKIIEKRQSVAFWCNPISGHATLYWYQQILGQGPKLLIQFQNNGVVDDSQLPKDRFSAERLKGVDSTLKIQPAKLEDSAVYLCASSLEWLNTEAFFGQGTRLTVV.

This clone has a single count. This rearrangement joins TRBV6-6 to TRBJ2-2; D is possibly TRBD2 (5 bases). Germline CDR1 MNHNY, CDR2 SVGAGI (reference sequence). V gave up 11 bases and J gave up 6 bases, with 16 bases separating them. The CDR3 contains 13 residues. CDR3 in amino acids: CAFQASLSGELFF. CDR3 coding DNA: TGTGCCTTCCAGGCTAGCCTGTCCGGGGAGCTGTTTTTT.

The chain recombines TRBV5-1 with TRBJ2-7; TRBD2 agrees at 8 bases. Germline lookup yields CDR1 SGHRS and CDR2 YFSETQ. The V gene end was trimmed by 1 base and the J gene end by 3 bases; junction bases not matched to a gene: 3. The CDR3 is made up of 14 amino acids. CDR3: CASSLLAGGYEQYV. In DNA form, the CDR3 reads TGCGCCAGCAGCTTGCTGGCGGGAGGCTACGAGCAGTACGTC.